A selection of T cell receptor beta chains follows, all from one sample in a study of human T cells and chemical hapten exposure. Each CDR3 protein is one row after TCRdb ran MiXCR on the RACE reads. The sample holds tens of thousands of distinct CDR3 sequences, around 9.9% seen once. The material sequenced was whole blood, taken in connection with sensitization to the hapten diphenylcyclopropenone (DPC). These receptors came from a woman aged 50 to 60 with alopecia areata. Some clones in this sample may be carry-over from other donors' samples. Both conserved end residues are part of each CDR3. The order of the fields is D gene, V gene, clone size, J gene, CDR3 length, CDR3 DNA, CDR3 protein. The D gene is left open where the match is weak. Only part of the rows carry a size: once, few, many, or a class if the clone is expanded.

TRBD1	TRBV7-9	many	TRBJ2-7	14	TGTGCCAGCAGCCCGTGGGACAGAACCTACGAGCAGTACTTC	CASSPWDRTYEQYF
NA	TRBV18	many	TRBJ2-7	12	TGTGCCAGCTCACAGGGCGGGGACGAGCAGTACTTC	CASSQGGDEQYF
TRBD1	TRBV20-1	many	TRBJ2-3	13	TGCAGTGCTAGGGCAGGGGGTCGGGGTACGCAGTATTTT	CSARAGGRGTQYF
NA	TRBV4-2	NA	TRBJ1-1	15	TGTGCCTGCAGCCCGAGGAGCGGGGATGGGCCTGAAGCTTTCTTT	CACSPRSGDGPEAFF
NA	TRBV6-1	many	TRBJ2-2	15	TGTGCCAGCAGTGACCCGGGACCCTTTGTGGGGGAGCTGTTTTTT	CASSDPGPFVGELFF
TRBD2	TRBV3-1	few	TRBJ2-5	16	TGTACCAGCAGCCACTACCCCAGCGGGGCTGGGGAGACCCAGTACTTC	CTSSHYPSGAGETQYF
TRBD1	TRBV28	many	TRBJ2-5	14	TGTGCCAGCAGTCTCAGGGGGCTCGGAGAGACCCAGTACTTC	CASSLRGLGETQYF
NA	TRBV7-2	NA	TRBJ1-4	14	TGTGCCAGCAGCTTAGGTTGGGGGGATGAAAAACTGTTTTTT	CASSLGWGDEKLFF
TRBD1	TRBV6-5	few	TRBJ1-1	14	TGTGCCAGCAGTTTTGGACAGGGGATCGGTGAAGCTTTCTTT	CASSFGQGIGEAFF
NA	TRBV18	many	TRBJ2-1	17	TGTGCCAGCTCAGGTCCACGTCCCGGGGTTGCCCGGAATGAGCAGTTCTTC	CASSGPRPGVARNEQFF
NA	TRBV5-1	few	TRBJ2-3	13	TGCGCCAGCAGCTTGGTTGTAACAGATACGCAGTATTTT	CASSLVVTDTQYF
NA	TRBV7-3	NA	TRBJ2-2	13	TGTGCCAGCAGCTTAGTTAGTACCGGGGAGCTGTTTTTT	CASSLVSTGELFF
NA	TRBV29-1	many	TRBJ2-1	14	TGCAGCGTTGCTAGGACCGGGCCCTCCAATGAGCAGTTCTTC	CSVARTGPSNEQFF
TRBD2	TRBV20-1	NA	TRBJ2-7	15	TGCAGCCTACTATCCGAGCGGGGCAAGAGCTACGAGCAGTACTTC	CSLLSERGKSYEQYF
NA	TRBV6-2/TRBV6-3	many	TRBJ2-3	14	TGTGCCAGCAGTTACTCCATGCGGACAGATACGCAGTATTTT	CASSYSMRTDTQYF
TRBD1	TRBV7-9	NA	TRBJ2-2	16	TGTGCCAGCAGCACCCGGACAGGTCACTACACCGGGGAGCTGTTTTTT	CASSTRTGHYTGELFF
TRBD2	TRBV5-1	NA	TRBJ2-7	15	TGCGCCAGCAGCTTTCGGTCTAGCGGAACCTACGAGCAGTACTTC	CASSFRSSGTYEQYF
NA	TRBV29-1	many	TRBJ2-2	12	TGCAGCGGGAGAAGGTTGTCCGGGGAGCTGTTTTTT	CSGRRLSGELFF
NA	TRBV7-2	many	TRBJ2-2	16	TGTGCCAGCAGCTTATTTACAGGTTCGAACACCGGGGAGCTGTTTTTT	CASSLFTGSNTGELFF
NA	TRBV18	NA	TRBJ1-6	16	TGTGCCAGCTCACCATCACCGCGGGATCACGATTCACCCCTCCACTTT	CASSPSPRDHDSPLHF
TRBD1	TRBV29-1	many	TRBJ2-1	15	TGCGGGATAATGGGACTCGGGACAGGGGTCAATGAGCAGTTCTTC	CGIMGLGTGVNEQFF
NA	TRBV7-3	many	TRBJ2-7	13	TGTGCCAGCAGCTTAGGACTGGGGTACGAGCAGTACTTC	CASSLGLGYEQYF
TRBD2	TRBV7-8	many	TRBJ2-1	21	TGTGCCAGCAGCTTACCCCGGACTAGCGGTGGGGGCTTAAGCTCCTACAATGAGCAGTTCTTC	CASSLPRTSGGGLSSYNEQFF
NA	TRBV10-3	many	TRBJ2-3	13	TGTGCCATCAGTGGGGGGTGGTCAGATACGCAGTATTTT	CAISGGWSDTQYF
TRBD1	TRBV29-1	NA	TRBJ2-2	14	TGCAGCGCCGGGACAGGGTTCAACACCGGGGAGCTGTTTTTT	CSAGTGFNTGELFF
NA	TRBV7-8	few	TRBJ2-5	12	TGTGCCAGCAGCCTTACACCGGAGACCCAGTACTTC	CASSLTPETQYF
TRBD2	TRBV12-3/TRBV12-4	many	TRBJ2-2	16	TGTGCCAGCAGTGGGCGGAGGCTAGCGGGGCCCGGGGAGCTGTTTTTT	CASSGRRLAGPGELFF
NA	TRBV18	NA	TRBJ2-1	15	TGTGCCAGCTCACCACCCGGGATGACCAACAATGAGCAGTTCTTC	CASSPPGMTNNEQFF
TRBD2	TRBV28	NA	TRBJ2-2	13	TGTGCCGCGGGACTAGCTTTGGCCGGGGAGCTGTTTTTT	CAAGLALAGELFF
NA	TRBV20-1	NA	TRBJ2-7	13	TGCAGTGCTAGAGTGGGATTTGACTACGAGCAGTACTTC	CSARVGFDYEQYF
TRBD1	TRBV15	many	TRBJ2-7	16	TGTGCCACCAGCAGAGAAGACAGGGTCAGGGCATCCGAGCAGTACTTC	CATSREDRVRASEQYF
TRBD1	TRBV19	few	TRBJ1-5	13	TGTGCCAGTAGTTGGGACAGTTATCAGCCCCAGCATTTT	CASSWDSYQPQHF
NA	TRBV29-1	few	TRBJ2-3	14	TGCAGCGTTGTCCCGCAGCGTAGCACAGATACGCAGTATTTT	CSVVPQRSTDTQYF
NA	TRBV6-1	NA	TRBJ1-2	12	TGTGCCAGCAGGGACACCCACTATGGCTACACCTTC	CASRDTHYGYTF
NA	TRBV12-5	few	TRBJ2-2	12	TGTGCTAGTGCGTCCGGAACCGGGGAGCTGTTTTTT	CASASGTGELFF
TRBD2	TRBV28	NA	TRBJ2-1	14	TGTGCCAGCAGGACTAGCGGGAGGTATAATGAGCAGTTCTTC	CASRTSGRYNEQFF
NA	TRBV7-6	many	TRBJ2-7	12	TGTGCCAGCAGCTTACTTCCCCACGAGCAGTACTTC	CASSLLPHEQYF
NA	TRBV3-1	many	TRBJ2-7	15	TGTGCCAGCAGCCAACGGGGCGTGAGGGGAGCCGAGCAGTACTTC	CASSQRGVRGAEQYF
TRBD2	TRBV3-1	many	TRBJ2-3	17	TGTGCCAGCAGCCCCCCCGGACTAGCGGGGGGCACAGATACGCAGTATTTT	CASSPPGLAGGTDTQYF
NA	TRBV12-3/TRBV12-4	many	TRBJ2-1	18	TGTGCCAGCAGTTTTATGGGGGGGGCAGGTGGTAAGGACAATGAGCAGTTCTTC	CASSFMGGAGGKDNEQFF